The clone carrying this T cell receptor beta chain was picked up a small number of times. The antigen is not known. This sample stems from a study of vaccination and CD4 T cells after COVID-19. Background on the study: Four females and six males made up the convalescents, with two Hispanic. At a median approximately 71 days (range 14 to 241) after dose two, post-vaccine samples were obtained.

General study findings and limits: Spike mono-reactivity held for 304 of 307 vaccine-specific clones in convalescent patients.

The treatment denotes: roughly 11-day PBMC culture with coronavirus spike peptide pools or control peptides (ViraFEST assay). Peptide-pool expansion of antigen-specific T cells preceded TCR sequencing in ViraFEST. Cultured CD4+ T cell DNA underwent sequencing with the Oncomine TCR Beta short-read assay. TCRdb re-analysed the PCR reads in MiXCR, keeping a single row per CDR3 protein. The profile shows more than 9,000 distinct CDR3 sequences, around 41% of them singletons. The TCR comes from a human donor with COVID-19. The sample consisted of cultured CD4+ T cells from blood.

CDR3 loop: CASSFPGDRETQYF. The CDR3, as DNA: TGTGCCAGCAGCTTCCCAGGGGACAGGGAGACCCAGTACTTC. This chain connects TRBV7-8 to TRBJ2-5; 8 positions agree with TRBD1. This CDR3 comprises 14 residues. The V gene's germline CDR1 is SGHVS and CDR2 FQNEAQ. V gave up 3 bases and J gave up 5 bases; unmatched junction bases: 5.